This T cell receptor (beta chain) was recovered during a study of beta chain features in type 1 diabetes. Across the study: Age and gender were similar between patients and healthy donors, as were cell yields. Study-level findings and limits: Moderate yet significant TCRB CDR3 shortening was seen in Type 1 diabetes patients in all four CD4+ subsets. Type 1 diabetes patients had fewer VDJ junction insertions and more deletions.

The table lists this clone with a few counts. Its antigen is unknown. Sequenced material consisted of expressed TCRB transcripts (all of the isolated RNA was reverse transcribed). Sequenced by immunoSEQ multiplex PCR; TCRdb stores in-frame clones only, minus some. The sample includes 350,000 to 450,000 clones, about 15% of them seen just once. Germline lookup yields CDR1 SGHTA and CDR2 FQGNSA. V shed 0 bases and J shed 4 bases, with 13 bases lying between them. The CDR3 is 15 amino acids. The chain is built from TRBV7-2 and TRBJ2-7, with D possibly being TRBD2 (6 bases). The sample was naive CD4+ T cells from blood. The TCR sequence derives from a young man in good health. DNA of the CDR3: TGTGCCAGCAGCTTAGCGCACGGGGGATGGTACGAGCAGTACTTC. Residues: CASSLAHGGWYEQYF.